The rows below give T cell receptor beta chains drawn from one sample of a study of blood T cells in healthy people across ages. Using its own MiXCR run on the 5' RACE reads, TCRdb lists one record per CDR3 protein. This table has 780,000 or so distinct CDR3 sequences, 56% appearing once. Sample: blood. The origin of the receptors is a man between 35 and 55 years old in good health. The CDR3 runs from the conserved cysteine through the conserved F or W. The order of the fields is D gene, J gene, V gene, clone size, CDR3 DNA, CDR3 protein. A D gene is named only where the DNA matches it firmly. A row's size may be missing; if present it is once, few, many or a size class.

D gene: NA; J gene: TRBJ2-1; V gene: TRBV20-1; clone size: NA; CDR3 DNA: TGCAGTGCTAGAGATCGGGTTTCCTACAATGAGCAGTTCTTC; CDR3 protein: CSARDRVSYNEQFF
D gene: NA; J gene: TRBJ2-6; V gene: TRBV12-5; clone size: NA; CDR3 DNA: TGTGCTAGCCGGACAGAGATTAACTCTGGGGCCAACGTCCTGACTTTC; CDR3 protein: CASRTEINSGANVLTF
D gene: TRBD1; J gene: TRBJ1-5; V gene: TRBV6-2/TRBV6-3; clone size: few; CDR3 DNA: TGTGCCAGCAGAACTATGACTGGACAGGCCGTAACTAAGCCCCAGCATTTT; CDR3 protein: CASRTMTGQAVTKPQHF
D gene: NA; J gene: TRBJ2-3; V gene: TRBV20-1; clone size: once; CDR3 DNA: TGCAGTGCTAGAGACATACTAGGACTTAACACAGATACGCAGTATTTT; CDR3 protein: CSARDILGLNTDTQYF
D gene: TRBD1; J gene: TRBJ1-1; V gene: TRBV9; clone size: few; CDR3 DNA: TGTGCCAGCAGCGCGGGACAGGGGGCGACTATTGAAGCTTTCTTT; CDR3 protein: CASSAGQGATIEAFF
D gene: NA; J gene: TRBJ1-2; V gene: TRBV5-1; clone size: NA; CDR3 DNA: TGCGCCAGCAGCTTGGGACAGAATGTTCCGGTCGGCTACACCTTC; CDR3 protein: CASSLGQNVPVGYTF
D gene: NA; J gene: TRBJ2-2; V gene: TRBV2; clone size: few; CDR3 DNA: TGCGCCAGCAGCAGAGGGAACACCGGGGAGCTGTTTTTT; CDR3 protein: CASSRGNTGELFF
D gene: NA; J gene: TRBJ2-7; V gene: TRBV7-9; clone size: few; CDR3 DNA: TGTGCCAGCAGCTTAGTCCCCCCGGGTATCGAGTACGAGCAGTACTTC; CDR3 protein: CASSLVPPGIEYEQYF
D gene: NA; J gene: TRBJ2-7; V gene: TRBV20-1; clone size: NA; CDR3 DNA: TGCAGTGCCAGAGGGGTTTTGGGCTACGAGCAGTACTTC; CDR3 protein: CSARGVLGYEQYF
D gene: TRBD2; J gene: TRBJ2-6; V gene: TRBV6-2/TRBV6-3; clone size: NA; CDR3 DNA: TGTGCCAGCAGACGAAGAGGACTAGCGGGAGTAGGCGTCCTGACTTTC; CDR3 protein: CASRRRGLAGVGVLTF
D gene: NA; J gene: TRBJ2-7; V gene: TRBV11-3; clone size: NA; CDR3 DNA: TGTGCCAGCAGCTTAGTGAACCAGGGCTCAACCTGCGAGCAGTACTTC; CDR3 protein: CASSLVNQGSTCEQYF
D gene: NA; J gene: TRBJ1-2; V gene: TRBV4-2; clone size: NA; CDR3 DNA: TGTGCCAGCAGCCAAGATGGTCCTAAGGACTATGGCTACACCTTC; CDR3 protein: CASSQDGPKDYGYTF
D gene: NA; J gene: TRBJ2-4; V gene: TRBV7-2; clone size: NA; CDR3 DNA: TGTGCCAGCATGCCGGAGGGGAAGGGCAAAAACATTCAGTACTTC; CDR3 protein: CASMPEGKGKNIQYF
D gene: NA; J gene: TRBJ1-1; V gene: TRBV5-5; clone size: NA; CDR3 DNA: TGTGCCAGCAGACCGATTCAAGTAGTCAAGCAAGCTTTCTTT; CDR3 protein: CASRPIQVVKQAFF
D gene: TRBD1; J gene: TRBJ2-3; V gene: TRBV12-3/TRBV12-4; clone size: NA; CDR3 DNA: TGTGCCAGCACCCTGACAGGGAAGAGGACAGATACGCAGTATTTT; CDR3 protein: CASTLTGKRTDTQYF
D gene: NA; J gene: TRBJ2-5; V gene: TRBV5-1; clone size: many; CDR3 DNA: TGTGCCAGCAGCTCTAAAGAGACCCAGTACTTC; CDR3 protein: CASSSKETQYF
D gene: NA; J gene: TRBJ2-3; V gene: TRBV20-1; clone size: NA; CDR3 DNA: TGCAGTGCTAGAAGGACTACTAGGGAGTTTGGTGATACGCGGTATTTT; CDR3 protein: CSARRTTREFGDTRYF